One sample yielded the 27 T cell receptor beta chains listed below, sequenced in a study of early T cells in non-severe SARS-CoV-2 infection. A single record per CDR3 protein comes from TCRdb applying MiXCR to the 5' RACE reads. The table lists 86,000 or so distinct CDR3 sequences, roughly 6% of them singletons. The sequenced material came from whole blood. The receptor set was obtained from an adult who was a healthcare worker with PCR-confirmed SARS-CoV-2 infection or an uninfected control (not recorded which).

V is TRBV29-1 and J is TRBJ2-3; D is perhaps TRBD1 (5 bases). V gave up 7 bases and J gave up 2 bases, with 16 bases separating them. The CDR3 contains 14 residues. The germline gives CDR1 SQVTM, CDR2 ANQGSEA. As DNA, the CDR3 is TGCAGCGGGTGGGGCGCAGGAGCCACAGATACGCAGTATTTT. Residues: CSGWGAGATDTQYF.

Notes on this clonotype: The conserved closing phenylalanine or tryptophan is absent in this CDR3, likely reflecting a read error. This chain links TRBV9 with TRBJ1-1; no clear D gene. Trimming removed 3 bases from V and 6 bases from J, with 9 bases in between. This CDR3 contains 12 residues. Germline-derived CDR1 and CDR2 are SGDLS and YYNGEE. The DNA of the CDR3 is TGTGCCAGCAGCGCAGGTACCTCTGAAGCTTTCCTT. It codes for CASSAGTSEAFL.

The sample holds many counts of this clonotype. This sequence joins TRBV15 and TRBJ1-5; TRBD1 aligns across 9 bases. V was clipped by 3 bases and J by 9 bases; unmatched bases: 6. Germline CDR1 LNHNV, CDR2 YYDKDF (reference sequence). The CDR3 loop spans 14 amino acids. CDR3 in amino acids: CATSRDRGEWPQHF. The CDR3 DNA is TGTGCCACCAGCAGGGACAGGGGTGAGTGGCCCCAGCATTTT.

This clonotype was seen a single time. This chain uses TRBV7-9 with TRBJ2-7; perhaps D is TRBD1 or TRBD2 (6 bases each). This CDR3 has 15 amino acids. Germline V gene sequence: CDR1 SEHNR, CDR2 FQNEAQ (reference sequence). V lost 3 bases to trimming and J lost 0 bases, with 12 bases between them. CDR3 in amino acids: CASSFFGGASYEQYF. CDR3 DNA: TGTGCCAGCAGCTTCTTCGGGGGCGCCTCCTACGAGCAGTACTTC.

This clonotype has only a few counts. J is TRBJ2-5 and V is TRBV7-9; TRBD2 agrees at 11 bases. V shed 5 bases and J 3 bases; nucleotides not matched to a gene: 17. Germline loops: CDR1 SEHNR, CDR2 FQNEAQ (reference sequence). The CDR3 extends over 19 amino acids. Written as DNA, the CDR3 is TGTGCCAGCAGCCTGAAACGACTAGCGGGGACATTCCTAAAAGAGACCCAGTACTTC. This translates into CASSLKRLAGTFLKETQYF.

The chain carries TRBV2 and TRBJ2-3; D gene unclear. The CDR3 spans 15 residues. The V gene's germline CDR1 is SNHLY and CDR2 FYNNEI. The V gene lost 4 bases and the J gene lost 0 bases, with 11 bases spanning the gap. In nucleotides, the CDR3 is TGTGCCAGCAGTGCGGGCACCGGTAGCACAGATACGCAGTATTTT. It is translated as CASSAGTGSTDTQYF.

This clonotype showed up just a few times. The rearrangement links TRBV7-9 to TRBJ2-3, with 8 bases fitting TRBD2. There are 14 residues in the CDR3. The J segment lost 1 base and the V segment lost 7 bases, leaving 4 bases of the junction unmatched. Looked up from germline, CDR1 is SEHNR and CDR2 is FQNEAQ (reference sequence). The CDR3 sequence is CASKISGGTDTQYF. The CDR3, as DNA: TGTGCCAGCAAAATTAGCGGGGGCACAGATACGCAGTATTTT.

A remark on this clonotype: With a much larger clone just one base away, this may be a read error. The chain links TRBV7-9 to TRBJ2-5; unclear D gene. CDR3 length: 11 residues. Germline-derived CDR1 and CDR2 are SEHNR and FQNEAQ (reference sequence). In DNA form, the CDR3 reads TGTGCCAGCAGCCCCCATGAGACCCGGTACTTC. Protein: CASSPHETRYF.

With respect to this clonotype: A read error may account for a junction end that differs from germline. The genes are TRBV6-1 and TRBJ1-3; maybe TRBD1 (6 bases). CDR1 and CDR2 from the germline V gene are MNHNS and SASEGT. The CDR3 totals 15 residues. The DNA of the CDR3 is TGTGCCAGCAGTTCTGAGACAGGCTCTGAAAACACCATATATTTT. Its translation is CASSSETGSENTIYF.

This clonotype was observed a handful of times. The chain combines TRBV2 with TRBJ2-1, with TRBD1 as a possible D gene (6 bases). In germline, CDR1 is SNHLY, CDR2 FYNNEI. The CDR3 is made up of 15 amino acids. The V end was cut by 1 base, the J end by 7 bases, with 14 bases between. The CDR3 here is CASSEVRDKGNEQFF. CDR3 coding DNA: TGTGCCAGCAGTGAAGTGAGGGACAAAGGGAATGAGCAGTTCTTC.

This clonotype was recorded many times. The rearrangement joins TRBV29-1 to TRBJ1-1, with TRBD1 identical over 8 bases. With 7 bases clipped from V and 7 bases from J, the junction kept 5 bases outside the gene matches. The CDR3 is made up of 11 amino acids. CDR1 and CDR2 from the germline V gene are SQVTM and ANQGSEA. The CDR3 spells CSARTGSEAFF. The CDR3 DNA is TGCAGCGCCCGGACAGGGAGTGAAGCTTTCTTT.

This clonotype has only a few counts. The V call is TRBV4-3, the J call TRBJ2-1, with 9 bases lining up with TRBD1. J lost 8 bases, V lost 3 bases, and 5 bases had no gene match. This CDR3 comprises 14 residues. Germline CDR1 is LGHNA and CDR2 is YSLEER. As DNA, the CDR3 is TGCGCCAGCAGCCAGGCACAGGGGGCCCATGAGCAGTTCTTC. Its protein is CASSQAQGAHEQFF.

In regard to this clonotype: A much larger clone differs from this one at a single base, so this may be a read error. The CDR3 is CASSLDQGETQYF. CDR3 DNA sequence: TGTGCCAGCAGCTTAGATCAGGGGGAGACCCAGTACTTC. This chain connects TRBV11-2 to TRBJ2-5; the D gene is possibly TRBD1 (6 bases). V lost 0 bases to trimming and J lost 5 bases, with 7 bases between them. This CDR3 has 13 amino acids. Germline V lookup: CDR1 SGHAT, CDR2 FQNNGV.

This clonotype was seen more than once but under ten times. The V and J genes are TRBV25-1 and TRBJ2-3, with 8 nucleotides matching TRBD1. Germline loops: CDR1 MGHDK, CDR2 SYGVNS. Losses at the gene ends were 4 bases for V and 5 bases for J; bases not matched to a gene: 2. The CDR3 loop spans 13 amino acids. CDR3 loop: CASSGQGIDTQYF. The CDR3 nucleotides read TGTGCCAGCAGTGGACAGGGGATAGATACGCAGTATTTT.

In this sample, this clonotype turned up a few times. The V call is TRBV25-1, the J call TRBJ1-1, with 7 bases identical to TRBD1. Per germline, CDR1 MGHDK and CDR2 SYGVNS. Trimming cost V 1 base and J 3 bases; bases outside gene matches: 8. This CDR3 has 16 residues. The CDR3 region has the DNA TGTGCCAGCAGTGAATTATACTCAGGGGGGCACACTGAAGCTTTCTTT. Protein: CASSELYSGGHTEAFF.

This clonotype was counted at least ten times. The chain joins TRBV6-5 to TRBJ1-1; tentative D call: TRBD1 (6 bases). Per the germline V gene, CDR1 is MNHEY and CDR2 is SVGAGI. V was trimmed by 6 bases and J by 3 bases, leaving 14 bases between them. This CDR3 contains 14 residues. The CDR3 DNA is TGTGCCAGCAGAAAACAGGGTCTCCACACTGAAGCTTTCTTT. Its translation is CASRKQGLHTEAFF.

The chain joins TRBV5-1 to TRBJ2-3, with D tentatively TRBD2 (5 bases). Germline CDR1 reads SGHRS; CDR2 reads YFSETQ. The CDR3 loop spans 17 amino acids. Trimming removed 2 bases from V and 0 bases from J, with 16 bases in between. CDR3 region: CASSFAGPGSSTDTQYF. The CDR3 DNA is TGCGCCAGCAGCTTCGCGGGCCCCGGTTCTAGCACAGATACGCAGTATTTT.

There are many counts of this clonotype. The genes are TRBV29-1 and TRBJ1-5; unclear D gene. From germline, CDR1 is SQVTM and CDR2 ANQGSEA. The CDR3 extends over 13 amino acids. V shed 2 bases and J shed 2 bases, with 7 bases lying between them. The chain's CDR3 is CSVETGGNQPQHF. The DNA for the CDR3 is TGCAGCGTTGAAACCGGGGGCAATCAGCCCCAGCATTTT.

V is TRBV5-8 and J is TRBJ2-5; 8 bases agree with TRBD2. Trimming cost V 3 bases and J 1 base; bases outside gene matches: 8. The CDR3 contains 16 residues. The germline gives CDR1 SGHTS, CDR2 YDEGEE. CDR3 nucleotides: TGTGCCAGCAGCTCAGTCGCGGGGGGAACCCAAGAGACCCAGTACTTC. This gives the protein CASSSVAGGTQETQYF.

V is TRBV15 and J is TRBJ2-2; 7 bases align to TRBD1. The V segment lost 4 bases and the J segment 7 bases; nucleotides outside the gene matches: 6. Looked up from germline, CDR1 is LNHNV and CDR2 is YYDKDF (reference sequence). This CDR3 is built from 14 residues. CDR3 in amino acids: CATSIGGSGGELFF. The CDR3 nucleotides are TGTGCCACCAGCATAGGGGGCTCGGGCGGGGAGCTGTTTTTT.

At least ten counts were recorded for this clonotype. V and J are TRBV20-1 and TRBJ2-1, with TRBD2 matching over 7 bases. The CDR3 runs 14 residues. In germline, CDR1 is DFQATT, CDR2 SNEGSKA (reference sequence). V shed 1 base, J shed 4 bases, and the junction held 4 bases outside the gene matches. CDR3 loop: CSARGLAEYNEQFF. DNA for the CDR3: TGCAGTGCTAGAGGCCTAGCGGAGTACAATGAGCAGTTCTTC.

In this sample, this clonotype turned up many times. CDR3 sequence: CASSLLSSSTDTQYF. DNA for the CDR3: TGTGCCAGCAGTTTACTCAGTTCTAGCACAGATACGCAGTATTTT. The chain combines TRBV28 with TRBJ2-3; no firm D call. CDR1 MDHEN and CDR2 SYDVKM come from the germline V gene. The V end was cut by 2 bases, the J end by 0 bases, with 9 bases between. This CDR3 is built from 15 residues.

This clonotype has just a few counts. V and J are TRBV13 and TRBJ2-3; D remains unclear. The CDR3 is 14 amino acids. Trimming left V 3 bases short and J 3 bases short, with 10 bases between. Looked up from germline, CDR1 is PRHDT and CDR2 is FYEKMQ (reference sequence). The CDR3 DNA reads TGTGCCAGCAGCTTGTATGAAGGGACAGATACGCAGTATTTT. Protein sequence: CASSLYEGTDTQYF.

Many counts were recorded for this clonotype. The J gene is TRBJ2-1, the V gene TRBV20-1; tentatively, D is TRBD2 (5 bases). The V and J ends lost 1 base and 6 bases respectively, with 13 bases between them. Germline V gene lookup returns CDR1 DFQATT and CDR2 SNEGSKA (reference sequence). The CDR3 extends over 14 amino acids. The chain's CDR3 is CSARVGSSINEQFF. Here the CDR3 DNA reads TGCAGTGCTAGAGTCGGGTCTAGCATCAATGAGCAGTTCTTC.

This clonotype was picked up a small number of times. This may come from a read error, since a much larger clone is one base off. The chain recombines TRBV3-1 with TRBJ2-5, with TRBD1 as a possible D gene (6 bases). Germline loops: CDR1 LGHDT, CDR2 YNNKEL (reference sequence). The CDR3 totals 12 residues. Trimming removed 3 bases at V and 6 bases at J, with 8 bases between. This CDR3 reads CASSQGAKTQYF. The CDR3 nucleotides are TGTGCCAGCAGCCAGGGGGCGAAGACCCAGTACTTC.

This clonotype was counted many times. This chain joins TRBV29-1 and TRBJ2-7; 12 bases agree with TRBD2. V shed 5 bases and J 3 bases; nucleotides not matched to a gene: 5. The CDR3 loop spans 14 amino acids. The V gene's germline CDR1 is SQVTM and CDR2 ANQGSEA. The CDR3, as DNA: TGCAGCGTTCGACGGACTAGCGGGGACTACGAGCAGTACTTC. Translated, it gives CSVRRTSGDYEQYF.

This clonotype was observed a few times. CDR3 amino acids: CASTRDRRNSPLHF. CDR3 nucleotide sequence: TGCGCCAGCACCCGGGACAGACGTAATTCACCCCTCCACTTT. V and J are TRBV10-2 and TRBJ1-6; the match to TRBD1 covers 7 bases. The CDR3 totals 14 residues. Germline assignment: CDR1 WSHSY and CDR2 SAAADI. Germline trimming cut 7 bases from V and 6 bases from J; bases unmatched to any gene: 6.